Detailed here is one T cell receptor beta chain. This clone was counted between two and nine times. Its cognate antigen has yet to be identified. The input lacks base qualities; no much larger clone sits a single base away. This sample is part of a study of cytomegalovirus exposure and HLA in healthy donors (dated by TCRdb to about 2017). Regarding the study in general: According to an earlier analysis of 550 to 700 of the donors, 150 million to 200 million T cells yielded 95 million to 140 million unique TCR beta sequences and 250 to 350 Gb of sequence data. An early release covering 500 to 750 HLA-typed donors comprised about 290 gigabases of sequencing data and approximately 85 million unique TCR sequences. Of the approximately 400 genotyped donors, over 65% fell in the genetic ancestry cluster associated with self-reported Caucasian donors. The study was designed to test whether signatures of past pathogen exposure could be identified by cataloging public T cell receptors. The study used immunosequencing to profile the T cell repertoires of under 700 subjects and linked those repertoires to cytomegalovirus serostatus. A separate validation cohort of roughly 120 different subjects was used in addition to the roughly 700-subject first cohort. To predict cytomegalovirus infection status, the study brought together high-throughput TCR immunosequencing, statistical association of individual TCRs with disease status, and machine learning. To study patterns of TCR occurrence, a later analysis re-analyzed previously published TCR beta repertoires from around 660 donors and added high-resolution HLA genotyping. The later analysis used no new phenotypic data to find candidate immune exposures, relying instead on TCR beta sequences and their occurrence across donors. To decide whether each TCR beta V gene segment behaved as functional or pseudogenic, an earlier analysis of 587 of the donors relied on high-throughput TCR beta sequencing. Donor age, sex, ethnicity and CMV serostatus were collected together with the repertoire data. Genome-wide SNP genotypes for about 65% of the roughly 670 donors were used in a later genetic analysis, which treated that subset as a discovery cohort. Every repertoire in the discovery cohort had been generated on one and the same sequencing platform. Both class I and class II loci were covered by HLA typing, at four-digit resolution. The number of typed donors differed by locus: about 620-640 for A, B, C, DRB1 and DQB1; 522 for DQA1; around 610 for DPA1; and around 470 for DPB1. Four to six DR-DQ haplotypes were handled as single units for association and clustering, since linkage in the cohort was strong. Across some 400 genotyped donors of the cohort, an average of approximately 220,000 unique TCR beta nucleotide sequences per donor were sequenced, and approximately 17% of those sequences were non-productive. The paper's findings and limits, for the study overall: In a later genetic analysis, a missense DCLRE1C variant was associated with V-gene and J-gene trimming of TCR beta chains, and the association was replicated in an independent cohort. In a later genetic analysis, fewer N-insertions in productive TCRs were reported among donors in an Asian-associated ancestry cluster than the roughly 670-donor mean. In an earlier analysis of 587 of the donors, most TCR beta V segments appeared in productive rearrangements about 87% or about 30% of the time, broadly matching IMGT annotations. In a later analysis, TCR association rates were found to vary across HLA loci, with the most associated TCRs seen for DRB1 alleles and the fewest for HLA-C alleles. In a later analysis, several top co-occurrence clusters were reported to appear linked to parvovirus B19, influenza, CMV and Epstein-Barr virus. Because the 87-base-pair reads could not distinguish some IMGT-functional V segments, including TRBV6-2 and TRBV6-3, those segments were excluded. A later analysis associated 15,000 to 20,000 TCR beta sequences with specific HLA alleles at a false discovery rate of 0.05. Sequencing depth was assumed to be roughly uniform across donors in the presence/absence analyses, though that assumption may not hold. Most TCR sequences were observed very rarely across donors, whereas some public TCRs were present in many individuals. According to the authors, the approach could potentially be generalized to other disease states and immunological phenotypes. The cohort was sequenced for TCR beta chains only, and without alpha or paired-chain data the features that could be detected were limited. A cluster of highly shared sequence variants was judged likely to represent a technical artifact of the sequencing pipeline. Linkage disequilibrium might explain the correlated functional status among segregating V segments, but an unknown experimental factor could not be ruled out. Because counts were too low, seventeen rarely observed V segments, including chromosome 9 orphons, were excluded from the earlier analysis of around 590 of the donors. The classifier was reported to diagnose cytomegalovirus status with high specificity and sensitivity in both the original cohort and the validation cohort. According to a later analysis, most CMV-associated TCR beta chains appeared to be HLA-restricted, and the HLA associations seemed to be driven largely by CMV exposure. When HLA alleles, especially DR and DQ, strongly co-occurred, attributing TCR associations to individual alleles was difficult. HLA typing was unavailable for some donors at each locus, so association tests used only the typed subset. The only immune exposure information available for the cohort was CMV serostatus. A total of some 180 TCR beta chains were listed by the study as associated with cytomegalovirus. A further reported finding was that TCR beta sequences accurately predicted the HLA-A and HLA-B alleles for most subjects in the first cohort. A few of the identified cytomegalovirus-associated TCR beta chains were confirmed in vitro to be specific for cytomegalovirus antigens. Compared with equally common non-associated chains, HLA-associated TCR beta chains in a later analysis were more clonally expanded and had lower generation probabilities.

The CDR3 contains 13 residues, cysteine and phenylalanine counted. Of the read, only the CDR3 DNA is kept; its 39 bases are in frame from base 1. According to the germline V gene (reference sequence), CDR1 reads LNHNV and CDR2 reads YYDKDF. V drops 0 bases and J drops 10 bases, leaving 10 bases in between. The library was prepared using the immunoSEQ multiplex PCR assay. For the multiplex PCR, a mixture combining 60 forward primers for TCR Vbeta segments and 13 reverse primers for TCR Jbeta segments was used. A multiplex PCR assay on genomic DNA amplified the CDR3 region of rearranged TCR beta genes. Amplified TCR beta libraries were sequenced as 87-base-pair reads on the Illumina HiSeq System. In the original analysis: In a later analysis, approximately 74 million unique TCR beta chains were counted across the approximately 620 repertoires, and approximately 11 million of these chains were shared by at least two donors. A nearest-neighbor algorithm error-corrected the raw reads and collapsed the reads into unique sequences, merging closely related sequences to remove PCR and sequencing errors. CDR3 sequences were aligned to IMGT reference sequences to assign V, D and J gene segments. For a sequence to be retained, a match of at least six nucleotides to both a V gene segment and a J gene segment was required. Rearrangements were called productive when the CDR3 lacked stop codons and stayed in frame with V and J; all others were non-productive. Following IMGT convention, CDR3 was defined as the stretch from the second conserved V-encoded cysteine to the conserved J-encoded phenylalanine. Sequences without an unambiguous match to a single V gene segment were excluded from the earlier analysis of approximately 600 of the donors. In an earlier analysis of several hundred of the donors, V segments were called functional above 56.7% productive rearrangements and were called segregating when the between-donor standard deviation exceeded 5%. A statistical classification framework was built to diagnose cytomegalovirus status from the catalog of TCR beta chain sequences. In a later analysis, TCR nucleotide sequences were compared against IMGT/GENE-DB human TR gene sequences so that V and J genes could be assigned. In a later analysis, CDR3 sequences and most-parsimonious VDJ recombination scenarios were assigned using the TCRdist pipeline. In a later analysis, every TCR beta chain was defined by the combination of its CDR3 amino acid sequence and its V-gene family, and reads without a unique V-gene family were dropped. A later analysis removed roughly 590 highly shared, low-generation-probability nucleotide sequences to deal with suspected cross-contamination and a sequencing artifact. For each public chain, a later analysis derived a clonal expansion index from normalized ranks of inferred template counts within each repertoire. In a later analysis, generation probabilities were computed with a VDJ recombination model fitted to out-of-frame rearrangements, and the resulting probabilities were checked against IGoR. In a later analysis, hypergeometric tests were used to score TCR-TCR, TCR-HLA and TCR-CMV co-occurrence, with a repertoire-size bias correction applied to TCR pairs. False discovery rates were estimated in a later analysis by permuting HLA or CMV assignments 20 times. In a later analysis, co-occurring TCRs were grouped with DBSCAN, and TCRdist sequence similarity was added when clustering was performed within HLA-allele-positive subsets. Repertoires with fewer than 30,000 or more than 120,000 public chains, plus five repertoires with anomalous nucleotide sharing, were excluded from co-occurrence clustering. TCRdb retrieved this table from immuneACCESS and kept in-frame rearrangements only. Not all clones are present; in checked studies, unresolved V genes account for under half, and no reason is known for the remainder. V and J calls and clone size follow that table, whereas D and trimming were derived from the DNA. The sample yields about 150,000 clones; 74% were counted once. The ten largest clonotypes hold approximately 4.3% of the sample.

The cohort consisted of fewer than 700 healthy bone marrow donors. At the time of sampling, every cohort member was nominally healthy, though immune exposures that went unrecorded were likely present. The donor tested CMV seropositive, placing the donor among the 289 seropositive members of the cohort. Each donor provided a peripheral blood sample, and peripheral blood mononuclear cells were used for TCR beta sequencing. Genomic DNA was extracted from the blood cell samples with the Qiagen DNeasy Blood Extraction Kit. This sequence uses TRBV15 and TRBJ2-1; the D gene lacks a confident call. Sequenced sample: PBMCs. This receptor was identified in a man younger than 35 in good health and CMV-seropositive. The bases are TGTGCCACCAGCAGAGATGGTAAAGCCGAGCAGTTCTTC. It specifies CATSRDGKAEQFF.